This T cell receptor (beta chain) appears in the sequencing data of a study of cytomegalovirus exposure and HLA in healthy donors. Study summary: Researchers found that roughly 77% of 398 genotyped donors fell within the Caucasian-associated ancestry cluster.

J gave up 8 bases and V 6 bases, and 18 bases lay outside the gene matches. Germline loops: CDR1 SGHVS, CDR2 FNYEAQ. This CDR3 is built from 17 residues. Researchers ran the PCR with 60 Vbeta and 13 Jbeta primers. As originally analysed: In a later analysis, some 80 million unique TCR beta chains included roughly 11 million shared by two or more donors. The table came from immunoSEQ multiplex PCR; TCRdb's copy has only in-frame clones and leaves some out. From that table come the V and J calls and clone size; the DNA was used to work out D and trimming. Its table lists approximately 140,000 clones. A remark on this clone: Its cognate antigen is unknown.

Findings of the study overall: Previous analysis showed most TCR beta V segments were productive about 90% or about 30% of the time. In a later analysis, productive TCRs from donors in an Asian-associated ancestry cluster reportedly carried fewer N-insertions than the cohort mean.

This TCR was recovered from a woman younger than 30 in good health and CMV-seronegative. The chain links TRBV7-6 to TRBJ2-3, with 9 positions matching TRBD2. The specimen sequenced was PBMCs. For the CDR3, the DNA is TGTGCCAGCAGTTCACCCCCGGGCGGGAGGGACTTCGGTACGCAGTATTTT. It translates to CASSSPPGGRDFGTQYF.